Listed below are T cell receptor beta chains from one sample, sequenced in a study of control samples from healthy donors and cancer patients. Assay: immunoSEQ multiplex PCR; the TCRdb copy retains only in-frame clones and omits some. The sample holds 95,000 to 150,000 clones, approximately 89% seen once. Sequencing was carried out using blood. These receptors all stem from a man between 40 and 49 years old in good health. Both conserved end residues are part of each CDR3. D genes are given only for firm matches. Clone size is shown for a subset of rows, as once, few, many or a class of expanded clone.

J: TRBJ1-2; size: -; V: TRBV7-2; D: TRBD1; CDR3: CASSSPTGGLYGYTF; DNA: TGTGCCAGCAGCTCCCCGACAGGGGGGCTTTATGGCTACACCTTC
J: TRBJ2-5; size: -; V: TRBV2; D: -; CDR3: CASKAEETQYF; DNA: TGTGCCAGCAAGGCGGAAGAGACCCAGTACTTC
J: TRBJ1-1; size: -; V: TRBV7-3; D: -; CDR3: CASSLQENTEAFF; DNA: TGTGCCAGCAGCCTTCAGGAGAACACTGAAGCTTTCTTT
J: TRBJ2-5; size: -; V: TRBV9; D: -; CDR3: CASSVGIGGAQYF; DNA: TGTGCCAGCAGCGTAGGAATAGGGGGGGCCCAGTACTTC
J: TRBJ1-6; size: -; V: TRBV5-1; D: TRBD1; CDR3: CASSPATGGSSSVYNSPLHF; DNA: TGCGCCAGCAGCCCGGCAACAGGGGGCTCCTCGTCCGTTTATAATTCACCCCTCCACTTT
J: TRBJ1-5; size: -; V: TRBV2; D: -; CDR3: CASRGDGGANQPQHF; DNA: TGTGCCAGCAGGGGGGACGGAGGGGCCAATCAGCCCCAGCATTTT
J: TRBJ2-7; size: -; V: TRBV13; D: -; CDR3: CASSLGGRYEQYF; DNA: TGTGCCAGCAGCTTAGGGGGACGCTACGAGCAGTACTTC
J: TRBJ1-6; size: -; V: TRBV9; D: -; CDR3: CASSQRQVLSYNSPLHF; DNA: TGTGCCAGCAGCCAACGACAGGTCCTCTCCTATAATTCACCCCTCCACTTT
J: TRBJ2-7; size: -; V: TRBV7-2; D: -; CDR3: CASSLTGTVTYEQYF; DNA: TGTGCCAGCAGCTTAACCGGGACTGTAACCTACGAGCAGTACTTC
J: TRBJ1-4; size: -; V: TRBV12-3/TRBV12-4; D: TRBD1; CDR3: CASSLAGGGELFF; DNA: TGTGCCAGCAGTCTGGCAGGGGGCGGAGAACTGTTTTTT
J: TRBJ2-7; size: -; V: TRBV6-2/TRBV6-3; D: -; CDR3: CASSRPASYEQYF; DNA: TGTGCCAGCAGTCGACCAGCTTCCTACGAGCAGTACTTC
J: TRBJ1-4; size: once; V: TRBV30; D: -; CDR3: CAWRAIGLGEKLFF; DNA: TGTGCCTGGAGGGCGATAGGACTAGGCGAAAAACTGTTTTTT